This T cell receptor beta chain was sequenced for a study of blood T cell repertoires in COVID-19 (TCRdb year 2020). About the study as a whole: Samples from collaborators originated in the United States, Italy and Spain and spanned both the acute and convalescent phases of COVID-19. The repertoires were released in a freely available public database meant as a resource for research on the immune response to SARS-CoV-2. The sample metadata nearly always contained a de-identified subject ID, COVID-19 status, age in years and sex. The material from the prospective study consisted of cDNA or gDNA derived from T cells, B-cell-depleted T cells, or PBMCs. The samples were drawn from the first 160 participants of the ongoing ImmuneRACE study and from some 1,300 subjects provided by 6 global collaborators. The dataset comprised deeply sampled blood TCRbeta repertoires from subjects exposed to, actively infected with, or recovered from COVID-19. Where available, HLA class I and class II types were taken from metadata supplied by the sample provider and were not determined by assay-based typing. What the work shows at the level of the full study, not this receptor alone: Clinical and demographic metadata were provided uncurated, with the amount varying by source and participant.

Concerning this clone: The antigen this receptor binds is unknown. One base away there is no much larger clone; base qualities are not given.

The collaborating institutions used their own protocols to collect whole blood in K2EDTA tubes. Collaborator samples were shipped for TCRbeta analysis as frozen whole blood, isolated PBMCs, or DNA extracted from either sample type. TCRbeta CDR3 regions were amplified from genomic DNA by means of the immunoSEQ Assay, a bias-controlled multiplex PCR. On the authors' methods: The number of nucleated cells in each sample was estimated by amplification of reference gene primers within the assay. Sequence reads were collapsed and filtered to measure the absolute abundance of every unique TCRbeta CDR3 rearrangement. For each sample, productive Simpson clonality was calculated as the square root of Simpson's diversity index over productive rearrangements. TCRdb carries this immuneACCESS record with in-frame sequences only. Its versions omit some clonotypes, under half of them owing to an unresolved V gene in the studies checked, with the rest unexplained. V and J calls and clone size are as listed in that table; D and trimming were resolved from the DNA. Present in this sample are approximately 58,000 clones, more than 75% of which were seen just once. The ten largest make up 4% to 5.5% of the sample.

The source is a man aged 40-55 years with active COVID-19. The sequenced sample consisted of peripheral blood.

For the CDR3, the sequence is CASSLAGGPLEQFF. The bases read TGTGCCAGCAGTTTAGCGGGAGGGCCCCTTGAGCAGTTCTTC. The receptor chain draws on TRBV27 and TRBJ2-1, with 9 central nucleotides matching TRBD2. From the cysteine up to the phenylalanine, the CDR3 has a length of 14 residues. The kept DNA is CDR3 alone, 42 bases in frame from the first base. The germline V gene (reference sequence) gives CDR1 as MNHEY and CDR2 as SMNVEV. V has 2 bases trimmed and J has 9 bases trimmed; junction bases matching no gene number 5.